This T cell receptor (beta chain) was found in a study of cytomegalovirus exposure and HLA in healthy donors. About this clone itself: The antigen remains unidentified.

The PCR employed 60 Vbeta primers together with 13 Jbeta primers. Assay: immunoSEQ multiplex PCR; the TCRdb copy retains only in-frame clones and omits some. The sample records roughly 130,000 clones, more than 80% being singletons. Study-level results: By HLA locus, TCR association rates varied in a later analysis, with DRB1 showing the most and HLA-C the fewest. In a later analysis, at a false discovery rate of 0.05, fewer than 20,000 TCR beta sequences were associated with HLA alleles.

V was pared by 4 bases and J by 4 bases, with 6 bases of the junction left unmatched. Germline-derived CDR1 and CDR2 are MGHRA and YSYEKL. The CDR3 runs to 14 residues. Sequenced input: PBMCs. The sequence was collected from a man in his forties in good health and CMV-seronegative. The rearrangement joins TRBV4-1 to TRBJ2-7, with 8 bases fitting TRBD2. CDR3 loop: CASSPSGSEYEQYF. The DNA of the CDR3 is TGCGCCAGCAGCCCGAGCGGGAGTGAGTACGAGCAGTACTTC.